This T cell receptor (beta chain) was captured by sequencing in a study of T cells in women clearing cervical HPV infection. About the study: Blood came at first lesion visit for cases, post-clearance for controls.

Here immunoSEQ multiplex PCR was the method, and the copy in TCRdb shows in-frame clones only, minus some. This sample's table has some 20,000 clones. All participants had a single incident cervical HPV16 infection, and prevalent HPV16 infections were excluded. The material sequenced was blood buffy coat. This sequence was found in a woman between 18 and 70 years old with a cervical HPV16 infection that either progressed to CIN3+ or cleared (not recorded which).

The CDR3 protein is CASSEFLRGQDTQYF. The covered CDR3 bases are TGTGCCAGCAGTGAGTTCCTCAGGGGGCAAGATACG. This chain links TRBV6-1 with TRBJ2-3, with 8 bases identical to TRBD1. The read terminates 3 residues ahead of where the CDR3 ends, so the germline J gene completes it. The trim removed 3 bases at V and 5 bases at J, leaving 7 bases unmatched. The CDR3 loop spans 15 amino acids. The V gene's germline CDR1 is MNHNS and CDR2 SASEGT.